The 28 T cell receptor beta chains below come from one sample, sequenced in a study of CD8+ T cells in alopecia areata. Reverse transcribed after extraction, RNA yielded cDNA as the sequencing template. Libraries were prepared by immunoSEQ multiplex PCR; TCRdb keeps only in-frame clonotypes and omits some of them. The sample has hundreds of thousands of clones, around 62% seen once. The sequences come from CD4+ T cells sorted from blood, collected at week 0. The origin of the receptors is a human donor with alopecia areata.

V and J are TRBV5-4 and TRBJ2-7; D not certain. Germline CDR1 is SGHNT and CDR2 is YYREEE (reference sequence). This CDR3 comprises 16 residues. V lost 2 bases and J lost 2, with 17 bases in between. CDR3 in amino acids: CASSLGTTLLTYEQYF. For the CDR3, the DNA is TGTGCCAGCAGCTTAGGTACCACCCTATTGACCTACGAGCAGTACTTC.

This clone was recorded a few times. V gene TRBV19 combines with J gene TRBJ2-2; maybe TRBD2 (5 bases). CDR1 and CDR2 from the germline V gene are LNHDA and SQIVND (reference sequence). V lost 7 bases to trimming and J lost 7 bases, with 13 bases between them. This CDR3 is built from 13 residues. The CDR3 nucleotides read TGTGCCAGTACCCAAAGAGGGCACGGGGAGCTGTTTTTT. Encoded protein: CASTQRGHGELFF.

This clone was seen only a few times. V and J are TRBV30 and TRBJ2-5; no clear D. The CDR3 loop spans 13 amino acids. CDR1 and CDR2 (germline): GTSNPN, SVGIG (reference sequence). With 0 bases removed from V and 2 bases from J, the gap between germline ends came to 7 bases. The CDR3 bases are TGTGCCTGGAGTGTACGGCTGCAAGAGACCCAGTACTTC. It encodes CAWSVRLQETQYF.

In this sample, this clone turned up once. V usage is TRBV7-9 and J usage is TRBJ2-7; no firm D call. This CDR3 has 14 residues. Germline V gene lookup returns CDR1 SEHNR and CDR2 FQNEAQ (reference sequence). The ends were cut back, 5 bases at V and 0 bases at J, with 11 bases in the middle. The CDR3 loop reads CASSTGSNSYEQYF. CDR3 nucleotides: TGTGCCAGCAGCACCGGGTCTAACTCCTACGAGCAGTACTTC.

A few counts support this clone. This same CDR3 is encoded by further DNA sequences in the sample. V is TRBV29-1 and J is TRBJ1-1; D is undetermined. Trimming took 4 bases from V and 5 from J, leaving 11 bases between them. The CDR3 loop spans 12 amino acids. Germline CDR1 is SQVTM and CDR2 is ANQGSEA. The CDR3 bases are TGCAGCGTTGCCGACATACGGACTGAAGCTTTCTTT. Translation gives CSVADIRTEAFF.

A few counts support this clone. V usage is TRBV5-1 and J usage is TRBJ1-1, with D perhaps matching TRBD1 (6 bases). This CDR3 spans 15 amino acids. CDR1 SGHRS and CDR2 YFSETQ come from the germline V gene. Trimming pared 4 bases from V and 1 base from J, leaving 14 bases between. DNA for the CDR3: TGCGCCAGCAGCCTTCAACCGACAGGGAACACTGAAGCTTTCTTT. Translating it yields CASSLQPTGNTEAFF.

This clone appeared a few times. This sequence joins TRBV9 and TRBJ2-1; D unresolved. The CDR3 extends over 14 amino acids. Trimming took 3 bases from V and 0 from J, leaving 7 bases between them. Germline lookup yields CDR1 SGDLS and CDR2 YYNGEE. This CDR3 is CASSAPSSYNEQFF. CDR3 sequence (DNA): TGTGCCAGCAGCGCTCCCAGCTCCTACAATGAGCAGTTCTTC.

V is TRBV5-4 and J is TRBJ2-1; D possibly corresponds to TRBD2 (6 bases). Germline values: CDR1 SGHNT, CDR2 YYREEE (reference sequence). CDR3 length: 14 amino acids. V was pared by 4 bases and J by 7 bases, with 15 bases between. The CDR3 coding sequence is TGTGCCAGCAGCCACCCCGGGACTTCAAATGAGCAGTTCTTC. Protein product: CASSHPGTSNEQFF.

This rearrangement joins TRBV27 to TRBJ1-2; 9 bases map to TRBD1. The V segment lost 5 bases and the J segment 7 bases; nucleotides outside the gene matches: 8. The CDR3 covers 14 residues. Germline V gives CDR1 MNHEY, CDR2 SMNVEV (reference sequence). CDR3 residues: CASSPRTGVGGYTF. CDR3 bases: TGTGCCAGCAGTCCTAGGACAGGGGTTGGTGGCTACACCTTC.

The CDR3 nucleotides read TGCAGCGTTGAGCTTCTTGGGAATACGCAGTATTTT. Its protein is CSVELLGNTQYF. J is TRBJ2-3 and V is TRBV29-1, with D hard to call. Per the germline V gene, CDR1 is SQVTM and CDR2 is ANQGSEA. The CDR3 has 12 amino acids. Trimming left V 3 bases short and J 7 bases short, with 11 bases between.

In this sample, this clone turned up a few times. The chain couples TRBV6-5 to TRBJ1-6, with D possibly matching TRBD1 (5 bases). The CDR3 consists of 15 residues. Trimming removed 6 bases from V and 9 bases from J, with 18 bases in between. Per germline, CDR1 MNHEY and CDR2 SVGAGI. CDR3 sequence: CASSHPRADGSPLHF. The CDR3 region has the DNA TGTGCCAGCAGCCATCCCAGGGCAGACGGTTCACCCCTCCACTTT.

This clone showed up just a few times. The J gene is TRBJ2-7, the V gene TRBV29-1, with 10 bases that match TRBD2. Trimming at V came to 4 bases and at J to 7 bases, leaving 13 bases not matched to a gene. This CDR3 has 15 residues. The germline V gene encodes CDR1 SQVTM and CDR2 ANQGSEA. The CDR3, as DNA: TGCAGCGTTGGCTTTACTAGCGGGACCAAAGGGGAGCAGTACTTC. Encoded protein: CSVGFTSGTKGEQYF.

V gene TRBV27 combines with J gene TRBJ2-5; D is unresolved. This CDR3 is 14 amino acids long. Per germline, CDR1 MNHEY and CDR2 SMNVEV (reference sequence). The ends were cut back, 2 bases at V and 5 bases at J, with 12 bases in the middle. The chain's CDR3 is CASSLEQFGETQYF. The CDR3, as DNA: TGTGCCAGCAGTTTAGAACAATTTGGGGAGACCCAGTACTTC.

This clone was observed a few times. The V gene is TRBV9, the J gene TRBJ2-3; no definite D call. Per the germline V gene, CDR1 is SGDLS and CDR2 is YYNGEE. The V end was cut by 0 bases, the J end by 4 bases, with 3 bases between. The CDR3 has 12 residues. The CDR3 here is CASSVDSDTQYF. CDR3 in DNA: TGTGCCAGCAGCGTAGATTCAGATACGCAGTATTTT.

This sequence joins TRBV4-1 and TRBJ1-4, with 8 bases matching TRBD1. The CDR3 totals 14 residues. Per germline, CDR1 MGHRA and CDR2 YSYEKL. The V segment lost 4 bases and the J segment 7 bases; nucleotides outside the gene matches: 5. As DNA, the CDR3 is TGCGCCAGCAGCCTGTGGACAGGGAGTGAAAAACTGTTTTTT. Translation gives CASSLWTGSEKLFF.

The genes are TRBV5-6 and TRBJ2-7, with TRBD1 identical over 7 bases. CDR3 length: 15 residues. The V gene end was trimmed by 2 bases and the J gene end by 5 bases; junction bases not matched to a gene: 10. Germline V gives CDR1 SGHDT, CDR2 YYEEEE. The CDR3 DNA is TGTGCCAGCAGCTTATTGACAGGGACCAGCCACGAGCAGTACTTC. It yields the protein CASSLLTGTSHEQYF.

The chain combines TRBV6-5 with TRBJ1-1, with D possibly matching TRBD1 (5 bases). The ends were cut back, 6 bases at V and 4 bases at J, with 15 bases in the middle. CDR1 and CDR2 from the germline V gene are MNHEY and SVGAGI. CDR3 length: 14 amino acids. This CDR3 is CASRDGQGFTEAFF. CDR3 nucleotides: TGTGCCAGCAGGGACGGGCAGGGATTCACTGAAGCTTTCTTT.

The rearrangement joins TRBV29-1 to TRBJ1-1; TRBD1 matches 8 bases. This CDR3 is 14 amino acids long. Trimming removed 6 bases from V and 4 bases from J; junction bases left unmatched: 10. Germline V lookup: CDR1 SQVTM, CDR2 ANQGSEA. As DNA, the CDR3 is TGCAGCGTCCAGGGGGCCGGCGGTGGCACTGAAGCTTTCTTT. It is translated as CSVQGAGGGTEAFF.

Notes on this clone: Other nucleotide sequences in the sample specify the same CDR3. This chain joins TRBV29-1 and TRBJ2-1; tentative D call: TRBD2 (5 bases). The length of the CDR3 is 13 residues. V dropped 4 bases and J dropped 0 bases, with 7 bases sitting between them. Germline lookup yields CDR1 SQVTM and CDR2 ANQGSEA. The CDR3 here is CSVGGRSYNEQFF. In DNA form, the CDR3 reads TGCAGCGTTGGAGGGCGCTCCTACAATGAGCAGTTCTTC.

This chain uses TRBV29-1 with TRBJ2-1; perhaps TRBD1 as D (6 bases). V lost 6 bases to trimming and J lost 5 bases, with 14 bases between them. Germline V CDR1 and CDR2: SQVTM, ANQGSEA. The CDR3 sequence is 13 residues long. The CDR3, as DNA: TGCAGCGTGACAGGTGCGGCGAACAATGAGCAGTTCTTC. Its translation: CSVTGAANNEQFF.

CDR3 protein: CASSLVVGSNTEAFF. The CDR3, as DNA: TGCGCCAGCAGCTTAGTTGTGGGGTCGAACACTGAAGCTTTCTTT. The chain has TRBV5-1 and TRBJ1-1; D is unresolved. The CDR3 is 15 residues long. Germline V gives CDR1 SGHRS, CDR2 YFSETQ. V gave up 2 bases and J gave up 1 base, with 12 bases separating them.

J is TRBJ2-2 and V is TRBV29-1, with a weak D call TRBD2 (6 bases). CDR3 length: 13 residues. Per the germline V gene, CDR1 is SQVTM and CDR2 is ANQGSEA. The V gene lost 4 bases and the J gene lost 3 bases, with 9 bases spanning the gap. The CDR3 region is CSVGGIYTGELFF. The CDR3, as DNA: TGCAGCGTTGGCGGGATTTACACCGGGGAGCTGTTTTTT.

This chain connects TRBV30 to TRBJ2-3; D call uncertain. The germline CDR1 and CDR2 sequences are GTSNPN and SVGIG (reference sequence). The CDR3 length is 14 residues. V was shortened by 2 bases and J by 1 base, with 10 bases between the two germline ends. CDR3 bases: TGTGCCTGGAGTAAGAAGGGCCGCACAGATACGCAGTATTTT. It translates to CAWSKKGRTDTQYF.

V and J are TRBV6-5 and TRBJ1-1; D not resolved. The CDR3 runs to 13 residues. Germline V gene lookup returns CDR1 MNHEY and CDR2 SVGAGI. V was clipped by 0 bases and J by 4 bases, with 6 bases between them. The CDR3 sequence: CASSYSEGTEAFF. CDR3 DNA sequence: TGTGCCAGCAGTTACTCAGAGGGCACTGAAGCTTTCTTT.

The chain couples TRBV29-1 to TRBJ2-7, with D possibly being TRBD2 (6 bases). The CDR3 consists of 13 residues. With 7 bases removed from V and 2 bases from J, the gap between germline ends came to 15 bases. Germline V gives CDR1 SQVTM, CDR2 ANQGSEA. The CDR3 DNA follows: TGCAGCGCCGGCGGGATTTTAACCTACGAGCAGTACTTC. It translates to CSAGGILTYEQYF.

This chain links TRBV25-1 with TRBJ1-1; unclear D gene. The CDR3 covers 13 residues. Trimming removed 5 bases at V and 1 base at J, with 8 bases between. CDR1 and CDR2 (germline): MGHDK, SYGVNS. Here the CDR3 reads CASSYERNTEAFF. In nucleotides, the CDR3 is TGTGCCAGCAGTTACGAGAGGAACACTGAAGCTTTCTTT.

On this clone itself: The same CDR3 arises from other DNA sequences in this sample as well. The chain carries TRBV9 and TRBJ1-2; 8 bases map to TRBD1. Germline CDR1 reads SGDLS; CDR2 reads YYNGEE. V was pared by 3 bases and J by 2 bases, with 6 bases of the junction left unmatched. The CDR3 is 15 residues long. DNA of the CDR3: TGTGCCAGCAGCGCCGGGACAGGCCGAAACTATGGCTACACCTTC. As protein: CASSAGTGRNYGYTF.

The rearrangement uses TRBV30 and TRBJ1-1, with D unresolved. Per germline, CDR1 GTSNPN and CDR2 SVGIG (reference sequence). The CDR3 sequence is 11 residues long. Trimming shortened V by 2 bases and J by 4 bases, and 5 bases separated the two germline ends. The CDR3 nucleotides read TGTGCCTGGAGTTGGGCCACTGAAGCTTTCTTT. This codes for CAWSWATEAFF. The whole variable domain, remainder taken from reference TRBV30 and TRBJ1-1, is SQTIHQWPATLVQPVGSPLSLECTVEGTSNPNLYWYRQAAGRGLQLLFYSVGIGQISSEVPQNLSASRPQDRQFILSSKKLLLSDSGFYLCAWSWATEAFFGQGTRLTVV.